This TCR beta chain comes out of a study of cytomegalovirus exposure and HLA in healthy donors. Separate from the approximately 650-subject first cohort, the roughly 120-subject validation cohort was the one that the donors belonged to. Libraries were prepared by immunoSEQ multiplex PCR; TCRdb keeps only in-frame clonotypes and omits some of them. The sample lists 250,000 to 350,000 clones, about nine tenths occurring once. The CDR3 sequence is 17 residues long. Germline CDR1 reads LNHDA; CDR2 reads SQIVND (reference sequence). With V trimmed by 5 bases and J by 0 bases, 7 bases remained unmatched. Material for sequencing was PBMCs. This clonotype originated in a woman in her twenties or thirties in good health and CMV-seropositive. The chain is built from TRBV19 and TRBJ1-5, with TRBD1 identical over 10 bases. CDR3 DNA sequence: TGTGCCAGTAGTCCAGGGACAGGGGCCCATAGCAATCAGCCCCAGCATTTT. This translates into CASSPGTGAHSNQPQHF.